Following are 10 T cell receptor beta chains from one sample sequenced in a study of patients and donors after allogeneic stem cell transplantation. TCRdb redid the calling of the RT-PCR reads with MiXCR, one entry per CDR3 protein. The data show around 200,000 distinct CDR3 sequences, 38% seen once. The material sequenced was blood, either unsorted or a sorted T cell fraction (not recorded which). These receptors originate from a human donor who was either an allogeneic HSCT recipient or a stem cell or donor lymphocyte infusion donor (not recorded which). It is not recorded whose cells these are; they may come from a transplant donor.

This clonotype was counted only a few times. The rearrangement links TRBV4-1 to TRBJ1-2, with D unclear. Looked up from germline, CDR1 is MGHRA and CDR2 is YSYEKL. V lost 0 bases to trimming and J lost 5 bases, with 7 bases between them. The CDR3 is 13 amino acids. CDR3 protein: CASSQEAVYGYTF. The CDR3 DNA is TGCGCCAGCAGCCAAGAGGCTGTGTATGGCTACACCTTC.

Written as DNA, the CDR3 is TGTGCCAGCAGCCCCGGGAGAGGGGGAAGAAGGAACACTGAAGCTTTCTTT. Amino acids: CASSPGRGGRRNTEAFF. The chain has TRBV3-1 and TRBJ1-1; tentatively, D is TRBD1 (6 bases). From germline, CDR1 is LGHDT and CDR2 YNNKEL (reference sequence). V was clipped by 4 bases and J by 1 base, with 19 bases between them. CDR3 length equals 17 residues.

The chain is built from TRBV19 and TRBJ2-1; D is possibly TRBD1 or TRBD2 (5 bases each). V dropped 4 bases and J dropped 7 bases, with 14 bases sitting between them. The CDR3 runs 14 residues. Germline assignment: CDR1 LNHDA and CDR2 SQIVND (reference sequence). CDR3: CASSKPGRENEQFF. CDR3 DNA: TGTGCCAGTAGTAAACCGGGACGGGAAAATGAGCAGTTCTTC.

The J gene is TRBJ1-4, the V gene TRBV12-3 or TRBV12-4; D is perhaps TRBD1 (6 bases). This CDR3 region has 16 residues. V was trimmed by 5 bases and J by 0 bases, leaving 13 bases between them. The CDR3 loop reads CASSPRGSATNEKLFF. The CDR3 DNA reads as TGTGCCAGCAGTCCCAGGGGCAGTGCAACTAATGAAAAACTGTTTTTT.

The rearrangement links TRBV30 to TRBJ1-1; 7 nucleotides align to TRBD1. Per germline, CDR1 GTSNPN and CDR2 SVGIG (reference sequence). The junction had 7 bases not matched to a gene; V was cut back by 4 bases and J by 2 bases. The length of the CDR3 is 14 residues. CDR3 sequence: CAWNFGTANTEAFF. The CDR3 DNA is TGTGCCTGGAATTTTGGGACAGCAAACACTGAAGCTTTCTTT.

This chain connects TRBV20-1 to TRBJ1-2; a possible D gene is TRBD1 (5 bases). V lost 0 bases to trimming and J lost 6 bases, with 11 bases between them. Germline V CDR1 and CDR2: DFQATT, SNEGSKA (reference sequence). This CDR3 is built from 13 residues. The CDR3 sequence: CSARDPRVHGYTF. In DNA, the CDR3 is TGCAGTGCTAGAGATCCCAGGGTACATGGCTACACCTTC.

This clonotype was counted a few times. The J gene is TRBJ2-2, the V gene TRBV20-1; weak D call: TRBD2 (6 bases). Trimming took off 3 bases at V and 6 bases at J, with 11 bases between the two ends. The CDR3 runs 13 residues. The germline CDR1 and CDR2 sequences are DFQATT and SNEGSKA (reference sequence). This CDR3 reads CSASRGLAGELFF. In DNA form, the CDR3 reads TGCAGTGCTAGCCGGGGGTTGGCCGGGGAGCTGTTTTTT.

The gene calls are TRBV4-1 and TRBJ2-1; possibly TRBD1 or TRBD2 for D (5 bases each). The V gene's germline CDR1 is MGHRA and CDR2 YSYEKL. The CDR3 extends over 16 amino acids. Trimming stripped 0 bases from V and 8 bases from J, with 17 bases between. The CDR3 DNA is TGCGCCAGCAGCCAAGAGCCGGGGACCAGCTGGGATGAGCAGTTCTTC. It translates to CASSQEPGTSWDEQFF.

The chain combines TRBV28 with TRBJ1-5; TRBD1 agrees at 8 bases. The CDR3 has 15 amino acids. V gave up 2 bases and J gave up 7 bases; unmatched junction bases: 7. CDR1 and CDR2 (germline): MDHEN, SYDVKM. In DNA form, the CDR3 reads TGTGCCAGCAGTTTACTTGGACAGGGAAGACAGCCCCAGCATTTT. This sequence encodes CASSLLGQGRQPQHF.

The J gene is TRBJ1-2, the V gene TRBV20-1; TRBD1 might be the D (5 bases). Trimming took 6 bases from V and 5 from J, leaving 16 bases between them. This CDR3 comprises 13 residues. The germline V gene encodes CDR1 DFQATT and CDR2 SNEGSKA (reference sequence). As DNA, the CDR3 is TGCAGTGCCACTGACAGTCTTACATATGGCTACACCTTC. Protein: CSATDSLTYGYTF.